This TCR beta chain originates from a study of identical twins. Unique molecular identifiers were present on the cDNA, which also gained a universal primer site by template switching. TCRdb itself ran the 5' RACE reads through MiXCR, one entry per CDR3 protein. This table holds about 100,000 distinct CDR3 sequences, under 6.5% found once. Trimming removed 6 bases from V and 5 bases from J, with 19 bases in between. Germline CDR1 and CDR2: SGHAT and FQNNGV. This CDR3 is built from 15 residues. The sample taken for sequencing was memory T cells sorted from blood. The V and J genes are TRBV11-2 and TRBJ1-1; D call uncertain. The source is a woman between 45 and 65 years old in good health. CDR3 in DNA: TGTGCCAGCAGAGAGGTTAGGCGACACGGGACTGAAGCTTTCTTT. Protein: CASREVRRHGTEAFF.